This T cell receptor beta chain was sequenced in a study of cytomegalovirus exposure and HLA in healthy donors. Study information: Out of roughly 170 million T cells, an earlier analysis found roughly 100 million unique TCR beta sequences in total.

Study-level findings and limits: TCR association rates varied by HLA locus in a later analysis, with DRB1 highest and HLA-C lowest. Most TCR sequences were seen very rarely across donors, but some public TCRs occurred in many. Among immune exposure information, only CMV serostatus was available.

V shed 4 bases, J shed 8 bases, and the junction held 9 bases outside the gene matches. The CDR3 is 15 amino acids. Germline V CDR1 and CDR2: MDHEN, SYDVKM. Remarks on this clone: Its antigen is not identified.

This PCR relied on a set of 60 Vbeta primers and 13 Jbeta primers. Assay: immunoSEQ multiplex PCR; the TCRdb copy retains only in-frame clones and omits some. The table lists about 190,000 clones, 70% to 90% of them singletons, with roughly 1.7% in the top ten. The V call is TRBV28, the J call TRBJ2-3, with TRBD2 matching over 10 bases. Sequencing was done on a sample of PBMCs. The receptor comes from a woman aged 18-30 years in good health and CMV-seronegative. Written as DNA, the CDR3 is TGTGCCAGCAGTTCAGCGGGGGGGGTACCAGTTACGCAGTATTTT. It specifies CASSSAGGVPVTQYF.